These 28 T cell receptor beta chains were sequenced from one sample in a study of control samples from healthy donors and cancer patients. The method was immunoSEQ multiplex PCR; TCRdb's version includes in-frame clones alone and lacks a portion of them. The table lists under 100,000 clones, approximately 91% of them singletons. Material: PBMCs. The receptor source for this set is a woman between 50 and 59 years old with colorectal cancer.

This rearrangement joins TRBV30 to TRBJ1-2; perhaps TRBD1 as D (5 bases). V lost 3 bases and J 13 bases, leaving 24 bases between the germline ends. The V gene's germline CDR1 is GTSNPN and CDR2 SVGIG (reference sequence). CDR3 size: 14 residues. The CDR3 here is CAWRRGRRNLYITF. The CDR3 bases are TGTGCCTGGAGGAGGGGCAGGAGAAATCTTTATATCACCTTC.

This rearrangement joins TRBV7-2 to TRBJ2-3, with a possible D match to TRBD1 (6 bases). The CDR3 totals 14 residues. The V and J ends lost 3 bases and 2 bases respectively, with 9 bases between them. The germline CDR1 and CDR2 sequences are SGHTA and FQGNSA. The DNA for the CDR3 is TGTGCCAGCAGCTTCGGACAGCACACAGATACGCAGTATTTT. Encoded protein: CASSFGQHTDTQYF.

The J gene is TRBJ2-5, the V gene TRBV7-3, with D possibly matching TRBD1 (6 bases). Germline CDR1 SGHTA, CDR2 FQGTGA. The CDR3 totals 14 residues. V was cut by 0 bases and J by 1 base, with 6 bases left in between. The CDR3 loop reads CASSLTGGQETQYF. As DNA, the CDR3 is TGTGCCAGCAGCTTAACAGGGGGCCAAGAGACCCAGTACTTC.

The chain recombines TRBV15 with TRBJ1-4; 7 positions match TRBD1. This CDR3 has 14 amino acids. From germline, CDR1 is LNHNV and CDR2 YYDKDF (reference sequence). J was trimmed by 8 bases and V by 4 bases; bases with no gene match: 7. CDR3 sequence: CATSTRQGEEKLFF. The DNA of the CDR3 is TGTGCCACCAGCACCCGACAGGGTGAAGAAAAACTGTTTTTT.

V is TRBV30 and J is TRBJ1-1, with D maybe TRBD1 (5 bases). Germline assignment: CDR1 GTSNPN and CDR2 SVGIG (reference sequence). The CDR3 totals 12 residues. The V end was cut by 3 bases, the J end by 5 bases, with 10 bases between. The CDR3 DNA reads TGTGCCTGGAGGACAGAGGGGACTGAAGCTTTCTTT. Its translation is CAWRTEGTEAFF.

The CDR3 nucleotides read TGTGCCAGTAGTTACCGTAGCTCCTACAATGAGCAGTTCTTC. Translating it yields CASSYRSSYNEQFF. The rearrangement joins TRBV19 to TRBJ2-1; D remains ambiguous. Germline lookup yields CDR1 LNHDA and CDR2 SQIVND (reference sequence). Trimming left V 5 bases short and J 0 bases short, with 8 bases between. The CDR3 is 14 amino acids.

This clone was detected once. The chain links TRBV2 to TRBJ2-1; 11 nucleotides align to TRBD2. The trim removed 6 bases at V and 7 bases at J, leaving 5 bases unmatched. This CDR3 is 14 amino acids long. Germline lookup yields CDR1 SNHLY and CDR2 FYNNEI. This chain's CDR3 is CASRGTSGGNEQFF. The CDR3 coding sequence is TGTGCCAGCAGGGGGACTAGCGGTGGGAATGAGCAGTTCTTC.

The CDR3 reads CASSVTPGQASYNEQFF. CDR3 sequence (DNA): TGCGCCAGCAGCGTGACTCCGGGACAGGCCTCCTACAATGAGCAGTTCTTC. The rearrangement links TRBV5-1 to TRBJ2-1; 8 bases align to TRBD1. This CDR3 has 17 residues. V lost 4 bases and J lost 0; bases outside the gene matches: 9. Germline loops: CDR1 SGHRS, CDR2 YFSETQ.

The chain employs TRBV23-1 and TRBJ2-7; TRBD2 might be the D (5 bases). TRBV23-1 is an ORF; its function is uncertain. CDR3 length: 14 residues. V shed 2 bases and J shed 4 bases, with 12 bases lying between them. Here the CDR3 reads CASSQPPGLYEQYV. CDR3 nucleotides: TGCGCCAGCAGTCAACCCCCGGGATTGTACGAGCAGTACGTC.

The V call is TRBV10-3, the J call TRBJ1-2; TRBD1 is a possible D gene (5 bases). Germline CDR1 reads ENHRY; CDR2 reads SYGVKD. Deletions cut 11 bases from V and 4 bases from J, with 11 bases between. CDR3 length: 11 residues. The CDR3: CASTGTYGYTF. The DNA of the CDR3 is TGTGCCTCAACCGGGACCTATGGCTACACCTTC.

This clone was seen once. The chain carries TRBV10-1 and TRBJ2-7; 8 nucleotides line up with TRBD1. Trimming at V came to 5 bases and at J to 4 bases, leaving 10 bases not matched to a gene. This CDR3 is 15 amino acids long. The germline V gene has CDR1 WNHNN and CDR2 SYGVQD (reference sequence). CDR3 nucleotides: TGCGCCAGCAGTTTCCCCAGACAGGGGCAGTACGAGCAGTACGTC. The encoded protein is CASSFPRQGQYEQYV.

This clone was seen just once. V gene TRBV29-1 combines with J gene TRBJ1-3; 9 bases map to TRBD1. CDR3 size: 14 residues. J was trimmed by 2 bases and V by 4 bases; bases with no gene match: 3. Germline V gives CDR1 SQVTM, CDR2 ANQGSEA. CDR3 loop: CSVVGDRAGNTIYF. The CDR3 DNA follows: TGCAGCGTTGTCGGGGACAGGGCTGGAAACACCATATATTTT.

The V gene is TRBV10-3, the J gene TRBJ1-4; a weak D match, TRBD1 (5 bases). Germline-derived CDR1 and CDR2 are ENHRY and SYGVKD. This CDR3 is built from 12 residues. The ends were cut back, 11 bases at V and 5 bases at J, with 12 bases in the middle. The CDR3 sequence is CACGTTNEKLFF. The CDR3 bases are TGTGCCTGCGGGACTACCAATGAAAAACTGTTTTTT.

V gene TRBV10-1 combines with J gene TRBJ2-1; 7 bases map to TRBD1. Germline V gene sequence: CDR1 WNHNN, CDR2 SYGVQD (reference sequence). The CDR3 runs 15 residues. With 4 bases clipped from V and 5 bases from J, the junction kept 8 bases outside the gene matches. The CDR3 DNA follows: TGCGCCAGCAGTGCAGGGGGTCCGGCACACAATGAGCAGTTCTTC. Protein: CASSAGGPAHNEQFF.

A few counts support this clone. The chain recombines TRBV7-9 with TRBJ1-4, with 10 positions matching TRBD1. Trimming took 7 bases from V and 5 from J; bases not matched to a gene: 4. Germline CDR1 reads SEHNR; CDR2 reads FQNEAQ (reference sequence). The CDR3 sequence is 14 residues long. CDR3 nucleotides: TGTGCCAGCAAGGAGACAGGGGGCAATGAAAAACTGTTTTTT. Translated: CASKETGGNEKLFF. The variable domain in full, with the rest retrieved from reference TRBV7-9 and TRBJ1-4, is DTGVSQNPRHKITKRGQNVTFRCDPISEHNRLYWYRQTLGQGPEFLTYFQNEAQLEKSRLLSDRFSAERPKGSFSTLEIQRTEQGDSAMYLCASKETGGNEKLFFGSGTQLSVL.

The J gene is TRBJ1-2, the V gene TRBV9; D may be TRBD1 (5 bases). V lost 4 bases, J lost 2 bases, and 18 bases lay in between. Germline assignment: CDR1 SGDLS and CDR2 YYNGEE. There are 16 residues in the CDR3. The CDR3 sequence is CASSPTGHPKNYGYTF. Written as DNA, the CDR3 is TGTGCCAGCAGCCCTACCGGACACCCAAAGAACTATGGCTACACCTTC. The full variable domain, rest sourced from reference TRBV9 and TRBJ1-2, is DSGVTQTPKHLITATGQRVTLRCSPRSGDLSVYWYQQSLDQGLQFLIQYYNGEERAKGNILERFSAQQFPDLHSELNLSSLELGDSALYFCASSPTGHPKNYGYTFGSGTRLTVV.

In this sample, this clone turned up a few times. In DNA, the CDR3 is TGCGCCAGCAGCCAAGCCCTGGGGGACAGGGGCAATCAGCCCCAGCATTTT. It codes for CASSQALGDRGNQPQHF. The V call is TRBV4-1, the J call TRBJ1-5; 9 bases agree with TRBD1. The CDR3 length is 17 residues. Germline assignment: CDR1 MGHRA and CDR2 YSYEKL. V gave up 1 base and J gave up 2 bases; unmatched junction bases: 6.

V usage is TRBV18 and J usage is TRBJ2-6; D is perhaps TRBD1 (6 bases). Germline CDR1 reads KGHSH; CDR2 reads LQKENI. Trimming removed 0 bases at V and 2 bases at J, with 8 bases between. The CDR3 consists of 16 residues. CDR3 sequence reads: CASSPPRDTGANVLTF. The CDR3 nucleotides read TGTGCCAGCTCACCACCGAGGGACACTGGGGCCAACGTCCTGACTTTC.

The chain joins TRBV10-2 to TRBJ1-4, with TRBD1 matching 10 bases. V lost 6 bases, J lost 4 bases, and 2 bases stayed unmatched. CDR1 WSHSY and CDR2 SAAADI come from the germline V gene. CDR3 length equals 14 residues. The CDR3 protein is CASRGTGDNEKLFF. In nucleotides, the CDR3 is TGCGCCAGCAGGGGGACAGGGGATAATGAAAAACTGTTTTTT.

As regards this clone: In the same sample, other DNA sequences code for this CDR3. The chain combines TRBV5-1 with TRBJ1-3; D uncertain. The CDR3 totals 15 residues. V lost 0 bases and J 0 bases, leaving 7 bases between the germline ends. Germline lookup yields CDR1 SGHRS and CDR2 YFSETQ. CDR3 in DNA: TGCGCCAGCAGCTTGGCTGGCAGCTCTGGAAACACCATATATTTT. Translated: CASSLAGSSGNTIYF.

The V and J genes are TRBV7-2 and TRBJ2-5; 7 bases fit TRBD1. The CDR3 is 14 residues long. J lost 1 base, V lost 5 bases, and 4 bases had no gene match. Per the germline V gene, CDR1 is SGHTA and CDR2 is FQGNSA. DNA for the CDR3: TGTGCCAGCAGCCCCTCAGGGGGCCAAGAGACCCAGTACTTC. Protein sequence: CASSPSGGQETQYF.

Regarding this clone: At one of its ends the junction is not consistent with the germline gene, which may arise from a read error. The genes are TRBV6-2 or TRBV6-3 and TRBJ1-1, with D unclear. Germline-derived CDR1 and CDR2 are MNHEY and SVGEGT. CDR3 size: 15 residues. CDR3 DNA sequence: TGTGCCAGCAGCTACTCGGGGAGTTCAAACACTGAAGCTTTCTTT. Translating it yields CASSYSGSSNTEAFF.

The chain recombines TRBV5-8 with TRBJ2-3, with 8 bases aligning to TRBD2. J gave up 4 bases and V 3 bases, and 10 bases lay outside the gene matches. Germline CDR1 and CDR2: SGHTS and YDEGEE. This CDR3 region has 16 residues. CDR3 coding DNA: TGTGCCAGCAGCTGGCACGGGGGGGCCATGCCAGATACGCAGTATTTT. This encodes CASSWHGGAMPDTQYF.

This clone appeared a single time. CDR3 amino acids: CASSQEWGGTQYF. CDR3 in DNA: TGCGCCAGCAGCCAAGAGTGGGGGGGCACGCAGTATTTT. The chain carries TRBV4-1 and TRBJ2-3, with TRBD2 as a possible D gene (7 bases). Trimming removed 0 bases from V and 9 bases from J, with 10 bases in between. CDR3 length: 13 residues. Germline V gives CDR1 MGHRA, CDR2 YSYEKL.

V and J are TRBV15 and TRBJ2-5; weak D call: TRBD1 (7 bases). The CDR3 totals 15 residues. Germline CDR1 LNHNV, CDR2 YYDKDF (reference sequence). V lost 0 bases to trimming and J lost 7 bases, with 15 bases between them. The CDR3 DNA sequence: TGTGCCACCAGCAGAGATGGTCGGCAGGGGGGGACCCAGTACTTC. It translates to CATSRDGRQGGTQYF.

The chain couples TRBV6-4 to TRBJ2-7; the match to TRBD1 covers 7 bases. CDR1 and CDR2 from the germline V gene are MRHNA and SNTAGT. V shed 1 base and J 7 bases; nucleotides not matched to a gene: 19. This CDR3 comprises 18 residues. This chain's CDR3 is CASSDFQGVTGFIREQYV. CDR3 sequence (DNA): TGTGCCAGCAGTGACTTCCAGGGGGTAACGGGATTCATTAGGGAGCAGTACGTC.

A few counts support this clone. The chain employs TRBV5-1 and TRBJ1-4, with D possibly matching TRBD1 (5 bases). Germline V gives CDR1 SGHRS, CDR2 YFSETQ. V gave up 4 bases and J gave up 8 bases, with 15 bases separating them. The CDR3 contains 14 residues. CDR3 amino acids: CASSVGRGEEKLFF. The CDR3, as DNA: TGCGCCAGCAGCGTCGGACGGGGGGAGGAAAAACTGTTTTTT. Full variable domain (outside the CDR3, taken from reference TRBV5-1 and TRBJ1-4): KAGVTQTPRYLIKTRGQQVTLSCSPISGHRSVSWYQQTPGQGLQFLFEYFSETQRNKGNFPGRFSGRQFSNSRSEMNVSTLELGDSALYLCASSVGRGEEKLFFGSGTQLSVL.

The CDR3 here is CSVVLRGSNQPQHF. The CDR3 DNA sequence: TGCAGCGTTGTCCTCAGGGGAAGCAATCAGCCCCAGCATTTT. The J gene is TRBJ1-5, the V gene TRBV29-1, with D perhaps matching TRBD1 (6 bases). This CDR3 contains 14 residues. Germline V gene sequence: CDR1 SQVTM, CDR2 ANQGSEA. V lost 4 bases, J lost 1 base, and 11 bases lay in between.